This T cell receptor (beta chain) came from a study of T cells in Graves' hyperthyroidism and ophthalmopathy. Amplification yielded TCR beta CDR3 regions, with RNA transcripts as the source. A first-round RT-PCR of the TCR CDR3 used the HTBI primer set. In TCRdb, the multiplex PCR reads were re-called with MiXCR into one record per CDR3 protein. The profile covers about 500,000 distinct CDR3 sequences, with about 16% appearing a single time and 25% to 30% taken by the ten largest. Study results and limitations: Most thyroid clonotypes with frequency above 0.001 were detected in blood.

Notes on this clonotype: Its antigen remains unidentified. One end of the junction does not line up with germline, which may come from a read error.

This CDR3 is built from 14 residues. Germline CDR1 and CDR2: SGHNT and YENEEA. Ophthalmopathy cases met thresholds of Clinical Activity Score at least 3, NOSPECS grade at least 4 and duration under 3 months. Orbital computed tomography and thyroid ultrasound, together with serum TRAb and thyroxine and clinical symptoms, were used for diagnoses. Sequencing was done on a sample of blood. The source of this sequence is a woman aged 25 to 39 with Graves' ophthalmopathy. J is TRBJ2-2 and V is TRBV11-3, with 9 bases identical to TRBD2. The CDR3 region is CASRTGTSIGEPFF. CDR3 nucleotides: TGTGCCAGCCGGACCGGGACTAGCATCGGGGAGCCGTTTTTT.